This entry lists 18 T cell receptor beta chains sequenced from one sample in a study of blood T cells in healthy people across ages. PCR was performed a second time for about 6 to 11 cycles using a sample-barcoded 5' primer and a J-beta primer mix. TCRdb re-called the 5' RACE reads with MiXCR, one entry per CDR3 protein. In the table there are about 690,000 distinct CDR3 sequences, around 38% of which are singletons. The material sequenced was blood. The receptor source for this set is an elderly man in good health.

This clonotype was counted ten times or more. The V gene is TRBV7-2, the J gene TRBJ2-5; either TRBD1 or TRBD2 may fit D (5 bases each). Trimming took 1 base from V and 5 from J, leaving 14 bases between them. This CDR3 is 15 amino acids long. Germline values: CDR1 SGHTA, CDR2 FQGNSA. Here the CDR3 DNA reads TGTGCCAGCAGCTTAGACCCGAACAGGAGGGAGACCCAGTACTTC. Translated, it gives CASSLDPNRRETQYF.

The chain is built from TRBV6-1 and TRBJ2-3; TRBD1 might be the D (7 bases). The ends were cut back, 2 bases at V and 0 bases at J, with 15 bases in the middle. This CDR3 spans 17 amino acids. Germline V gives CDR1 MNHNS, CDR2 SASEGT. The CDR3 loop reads CASSEWRGPVSTDTQYF. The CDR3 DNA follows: TGTGCCAGCAGTGAATGGAGGGGGCCAGTAAGCACAGATACGCAGTATTTT.

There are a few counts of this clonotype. The CDR3 DNA sequence: TGTGCCAGCAGTTACCACAGGGGAGACAATGAGCAGTTCTTC. Translated, it gives CASSYHRGDNEQFF. V and J are TRBV6-2 or TRBV6-3 and TRBJ2-1; TRBD1 aligns across 7 bases. V gave up 2 bases and J gave up 5 bases; unmatched junction bases: 3. Germline values: CDR1 MNHEY, CDR2 SVGEGT. This CDR3 region has 14 residues.

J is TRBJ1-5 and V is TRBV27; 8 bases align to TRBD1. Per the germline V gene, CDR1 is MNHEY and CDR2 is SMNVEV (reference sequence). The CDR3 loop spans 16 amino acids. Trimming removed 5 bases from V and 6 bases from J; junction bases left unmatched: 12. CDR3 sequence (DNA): TGTGCCAGCAGTCCGATAGACAGGGGACGGGGTCAGCCCCAGCATTTT. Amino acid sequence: CASSPIDRGRGQPQHF.

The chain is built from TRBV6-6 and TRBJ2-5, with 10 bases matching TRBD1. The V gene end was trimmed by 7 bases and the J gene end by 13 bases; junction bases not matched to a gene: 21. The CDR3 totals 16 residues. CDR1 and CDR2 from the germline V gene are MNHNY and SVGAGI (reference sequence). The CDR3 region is CASIRGGQGVYNERYF. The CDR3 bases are TGTGCCAGCATTCGGGGAGGACAGGGGGTCTACAATGAGCGGTACTTC.

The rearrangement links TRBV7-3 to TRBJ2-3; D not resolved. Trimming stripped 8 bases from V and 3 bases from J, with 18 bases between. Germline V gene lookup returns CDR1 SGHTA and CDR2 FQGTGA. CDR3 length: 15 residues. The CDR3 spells CASGPGRRETDTQYF. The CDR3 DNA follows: TGTGCCAGCGGCCCCGGGCGGCGCGAGACAGATACGCAGTATTTT.

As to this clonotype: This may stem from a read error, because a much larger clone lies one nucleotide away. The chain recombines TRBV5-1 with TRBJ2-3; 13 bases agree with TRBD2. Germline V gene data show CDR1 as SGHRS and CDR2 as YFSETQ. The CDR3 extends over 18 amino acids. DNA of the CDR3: TGCGCCAGCAGCCACTCGGGACTAGCGGGAACTAGCACAGAGACGCAGTATTTT. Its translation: CASSHSGLAGTSTETQYF.

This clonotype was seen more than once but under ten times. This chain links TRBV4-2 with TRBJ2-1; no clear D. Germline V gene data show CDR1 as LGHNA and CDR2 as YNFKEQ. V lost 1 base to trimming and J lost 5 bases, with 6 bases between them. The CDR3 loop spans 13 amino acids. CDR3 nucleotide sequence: TGTGCCAGCAGCCAAGCAGATAACAATGAGCAGTTCTTC. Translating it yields CASSQADNNEQFF.

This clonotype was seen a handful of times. CDR3 protein: CASSIPFRELHFAKNIQYF. CDR3 sequence (DNA): TGTGCCAGCAGCATACCCTTCCGGGAATTGCATTTCGCCAAAAACATTCAGTACTTC. The chain has TRBV7-2 and TRBJ2-4, with D perhaps TRBD2 (5 bases). Germline-derived CDR1 and CDR2 are SGHTA and FQGNSA. The CDR3 loop spans 19 amino acids. V lost 5 bases and J 1 base, leaving 24 bases between the germline ends.

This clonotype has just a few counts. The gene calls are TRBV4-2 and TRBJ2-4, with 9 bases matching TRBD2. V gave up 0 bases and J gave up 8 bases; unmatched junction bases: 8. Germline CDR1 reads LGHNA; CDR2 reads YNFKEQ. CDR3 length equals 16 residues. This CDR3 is CASSQDSGTSFDIQYF. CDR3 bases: TGTGCCAGCAGCCAAGATAGTGGGACTAGCTTTGACATTCAGTACTTC.

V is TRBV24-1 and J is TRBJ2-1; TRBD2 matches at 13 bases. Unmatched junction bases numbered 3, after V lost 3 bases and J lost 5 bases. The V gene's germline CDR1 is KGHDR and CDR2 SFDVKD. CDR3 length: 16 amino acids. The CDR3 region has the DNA TGTGCCACCAGTGATAGGGGACTAGCGGGGAACAATGAGCAGTTCTTC. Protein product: CATSDRGLAGNNEQFF.

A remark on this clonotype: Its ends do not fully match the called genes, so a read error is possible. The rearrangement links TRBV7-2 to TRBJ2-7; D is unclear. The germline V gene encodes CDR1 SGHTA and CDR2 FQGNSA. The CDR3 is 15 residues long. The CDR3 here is CAGSLDAPGDYEQYF. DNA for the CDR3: TGTGCCGGCAGCTTGGATGCCCCCGGTGACTACGAGCAGTACTTC.

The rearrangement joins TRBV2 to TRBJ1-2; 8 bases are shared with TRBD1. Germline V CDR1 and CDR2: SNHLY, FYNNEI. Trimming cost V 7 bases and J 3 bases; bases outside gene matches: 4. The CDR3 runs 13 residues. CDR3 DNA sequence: TGTGCCAGCAACTCACAGGGGGACTATGGCTACACCTTC. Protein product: CASNSQGDYGYTF.

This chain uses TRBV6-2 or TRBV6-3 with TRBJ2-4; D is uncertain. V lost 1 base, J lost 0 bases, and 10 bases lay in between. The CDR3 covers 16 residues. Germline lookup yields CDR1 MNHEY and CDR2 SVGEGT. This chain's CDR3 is CASSYFGLIAKNIQYF. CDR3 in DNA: TGTGCCAGCAGTTACTTTGGCCTGATAGCCAAAAACATTCAGTACTTC.

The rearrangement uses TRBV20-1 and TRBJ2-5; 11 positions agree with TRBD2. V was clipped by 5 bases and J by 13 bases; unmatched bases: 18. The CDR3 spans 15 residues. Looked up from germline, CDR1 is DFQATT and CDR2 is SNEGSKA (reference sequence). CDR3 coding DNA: TGCAGTGCTGATCACTCCGGGACTAGCGGCGACGAGCGGTACTTC. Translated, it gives CSADHSGTSGDERYF.

CDR3 coding DNA: TGTGCCAGCAGCTTGGTTCCGGGACAGAATAATGAAAAACTGTTTTTT. It specifies CASSLVPGQNNEKLFF. V and J are TRBV5-5 and TRBJ1-4, with TRBD1 matching 7 bases. Trimming cost V 0 bases and J 4 bases; bases outside gene matches: 6. CDR1 SGHKS and CDR2 YYEKEE come from the germline V gene (reference sequence). This CDR3 has 16 residues.

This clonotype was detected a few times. The CDR3 sequence is CASSDQRGVTDTQYF. In nucleotides, the CDR3 is TGTGCCAGCAGTGACCAGCGGGGAGTCACAGATACGCAGTATTTT. V and J are TRBV3-1 and TRBJ2-3; 7 bases match TRBD2. V trimming: 6 bases; J trimming: 2 bases; junction bases outside the gene matches: 8. Per the germline V gene, CDR1 is LGHDT and CDR2 is YNNKEL (reference sequence). There are 15 residues in the CDR3.

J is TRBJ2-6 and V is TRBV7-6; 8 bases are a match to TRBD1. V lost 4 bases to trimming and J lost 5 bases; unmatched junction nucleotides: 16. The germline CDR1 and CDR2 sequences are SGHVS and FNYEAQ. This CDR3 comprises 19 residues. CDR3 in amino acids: CASSSVPDRATHRANVLTF. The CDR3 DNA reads TGTGCCAGCAGCTCTGTACCGGACAGGGCGACACATAGGGCCAACGTCCTGACTTTC.